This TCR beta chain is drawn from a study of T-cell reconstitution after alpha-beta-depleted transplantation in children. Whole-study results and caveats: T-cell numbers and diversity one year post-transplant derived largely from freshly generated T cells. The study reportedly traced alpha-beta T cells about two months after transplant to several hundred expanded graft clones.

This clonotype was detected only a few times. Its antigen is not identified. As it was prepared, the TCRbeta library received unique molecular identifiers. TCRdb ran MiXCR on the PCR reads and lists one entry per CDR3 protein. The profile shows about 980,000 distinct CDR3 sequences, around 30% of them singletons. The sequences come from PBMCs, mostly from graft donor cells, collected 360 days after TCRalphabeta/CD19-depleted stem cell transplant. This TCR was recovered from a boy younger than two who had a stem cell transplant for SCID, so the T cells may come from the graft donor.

The chain's CDR3 is CASSPALVEEKLFF. DNA for the CDR3: TGTGCCAGCAGCCCGGCCCTGGTTGAGGAAAAACTGTTTTTT. This sequence joins TRBV14 and TRBJ1-4; no reliable D call. The CDR3 is made up of 14 amino acids. CDR1 SGHDN and CDR2 FVKESK come from the germline V gene. The V end lost 4 bases, the J end lost 8 bases, and 14 bases lay between the germline ends.